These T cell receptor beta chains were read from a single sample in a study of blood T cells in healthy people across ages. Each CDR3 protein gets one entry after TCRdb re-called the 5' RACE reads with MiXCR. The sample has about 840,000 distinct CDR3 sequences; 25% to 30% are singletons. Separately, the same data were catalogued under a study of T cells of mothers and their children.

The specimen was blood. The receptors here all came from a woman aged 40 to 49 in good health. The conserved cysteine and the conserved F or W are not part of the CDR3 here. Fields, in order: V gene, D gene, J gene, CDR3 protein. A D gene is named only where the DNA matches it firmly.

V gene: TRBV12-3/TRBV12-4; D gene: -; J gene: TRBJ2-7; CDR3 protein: ASSDSLYEQY
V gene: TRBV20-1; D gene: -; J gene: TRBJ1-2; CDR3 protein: ISPRGYT
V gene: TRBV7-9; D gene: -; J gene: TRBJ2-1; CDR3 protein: ATSNQQYNEQF
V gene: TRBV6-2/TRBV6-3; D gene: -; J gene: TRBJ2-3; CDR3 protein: ASSYSQLKGTDTQY
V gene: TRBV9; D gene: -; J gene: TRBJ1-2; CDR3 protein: ASSVNGEGYGYT
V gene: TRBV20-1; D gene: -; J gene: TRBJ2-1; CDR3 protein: SASPGRKSRNEQF
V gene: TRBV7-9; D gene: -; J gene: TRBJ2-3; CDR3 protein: ATQRTPDTQY
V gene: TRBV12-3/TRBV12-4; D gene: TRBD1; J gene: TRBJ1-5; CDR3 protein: ASSHQTGGVGQPQH
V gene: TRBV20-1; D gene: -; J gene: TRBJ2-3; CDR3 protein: SARDFGGPRNTQY
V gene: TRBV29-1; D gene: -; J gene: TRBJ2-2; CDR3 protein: SVEPTRMNTGELF
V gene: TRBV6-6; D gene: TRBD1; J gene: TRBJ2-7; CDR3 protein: ASSYGQGIDEQY
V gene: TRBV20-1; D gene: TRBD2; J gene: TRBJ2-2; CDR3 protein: SATSGGAGELF
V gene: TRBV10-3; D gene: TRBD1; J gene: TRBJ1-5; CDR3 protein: ATQRETGGISNQPQH
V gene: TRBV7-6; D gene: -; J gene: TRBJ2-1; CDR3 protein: ASSLARFPFYNEQF
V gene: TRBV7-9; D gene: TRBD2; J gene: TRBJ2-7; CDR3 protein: ASSPVGTSGVYEQY
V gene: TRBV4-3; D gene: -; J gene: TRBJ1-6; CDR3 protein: AGGSGNSPLH
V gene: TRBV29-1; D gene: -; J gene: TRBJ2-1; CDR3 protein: SVEGAYNEQF
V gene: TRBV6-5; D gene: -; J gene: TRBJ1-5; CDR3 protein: ASSHEGWRGNQPQH
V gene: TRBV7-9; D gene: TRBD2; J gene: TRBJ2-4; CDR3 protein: ASSLVQRGDGNIQY
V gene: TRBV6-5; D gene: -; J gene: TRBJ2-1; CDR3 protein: ASRAGGSYNEQF
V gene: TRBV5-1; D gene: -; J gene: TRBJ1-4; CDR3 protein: ASSSPGGEKLF
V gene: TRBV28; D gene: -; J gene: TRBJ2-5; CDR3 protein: ASRMTGRWETQY
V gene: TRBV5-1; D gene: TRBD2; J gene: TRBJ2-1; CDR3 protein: ASSPATSGGYNEQF
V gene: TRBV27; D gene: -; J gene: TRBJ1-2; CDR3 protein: ASSSNAVGYT
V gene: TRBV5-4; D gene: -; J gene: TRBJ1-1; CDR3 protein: ASFEGVGGTEAF
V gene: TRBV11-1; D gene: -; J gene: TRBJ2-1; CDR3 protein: ASSLQDFNEQF
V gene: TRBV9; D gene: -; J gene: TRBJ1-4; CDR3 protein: ASSSAGLGDEKLV